These T cell receptor beta chains were read from a single sample in a study of blood T cell repertoires in COVID-19. The assay was immunoSEQ multiplex PCR, and TCRdb's table has in-frame clones only and misses some. The table shows about 340,000 clones, with more than 70% occurring only once. Material: peripheral blood. The receptors stem from a man in his thirties or forties with active or convalescent COVID-19. CDR3s include the opening cysteine and the closing phenylalanine or tryptophan. The D gene is left open where the match is weak. Only part of the rows carry a size: once, few, many, or a class if the clone is expanded.

clone_size j_call d_call v_call cdr3_aa cdr3_nt
- TRBJ2-2 - TRBV4-1 CASSQELGTYSFMTGELFF TGCGCCAGCAGCCAAGAATTGGGGACTTACTCCTTTATGACCGGGGAGCTGTTTTTT
- TRBJ1-1 TRBD1 TRBV5-8 CASSLYQGVLNTEAFF TGTGCCAGCAGCTTGTACCAGGGGGTGTTGAACACTGAAGCTTTCTTT
once TRBJ2-7 TRBD2 TRBV3-1/TRBV3-2 CASSLGASGRASKEQYF TGTGCCAGCAGTTTAGGGGCTAGCGGGAGGGCCTCGAAAGAGCAGTACTTC
- TRBJ1-6 - TRBV4-3 CASSQDRVSYNSPLHF TGCGCCAGCAGCCAAGATCGAGTCTCCTATAATTCACCCCTCCACTTT
- TRBJ2-1 TRBD2 TRBV14 CASSRLGLAGPSSYNEQFF TGTGCCAGCAGCCGCCTGGGACTAGCGGGCCCTAGCTCCTACAATGAGCAGTTCTTC
- TRBJ1-2 - TRBV5-1 CASSPDTNYGYTF TGCGCCAGCAGCCCAGACACAAACTATGGCTACACCTTC
few TRBJ1-1 TRBD1 TRBV19 CARGSGRDRNTEAFF TGTGCCAGGGGCTCGGGACGGGACAGGAACACTGAAGCTTTCTTT
- TRBJ1-5 TRBD1 TRBV6-1 CASSETGVGPQHF TGTGCCAGCAGTGAGACAGGGGTAGGGCCCCAGCATTTT
- TRBJ1-2 - TRBV30 CAWSVQAESGYTF TGTGCCTGGAGTGTACAGGCAGAATCTGGCTACACCTTC
- TRBJ1-6 - TRBV18 CASSSRNSPLHF TGTGCCAGCTCATCTAGAAATTCACCCCTCCACTTT
- TRBJ2-4 - TRBV30 CAWSPGLVSIQYF TGTGCCTGGAGTCCAGGTTTAGTAAGCATTCAGTACTTC
- TRBJ2-5 - TRBV6-2/TRBV6-3 CASSPQGQTQYF TGTGCCAGCAGTCCCCAGGGCCAGACCCAGTACTTC
- TRBJ2-2 - TRBV7-2 CASSLSGARANTGELFF TGTGCCAGCAGCTTATCGGGTGCTAGAGCGAACACCGGGGAGCTGTTTTTT
- TRBJ1-5 TRBD1 TRBV6-5 CASSPGQGAYQPQHF TGTGCCAGCAGTCCTGGACAGGGGGCCTATCAGCCCCAGCATTTT
few TRBJ1-4 - TRBV30 CAFEWERANEKLFF TGTGCCTTCGAGTGGGAGAGGGCTAATGAAAAACTGTTTTTT
few TRBJ2-7 - TRBV3-1/TRBV3-2 CASSQDREDSYEQYF TGTGCCAGCAGCCAAGATAGAGAGGACAGCTACGAGCAGTACTTC
- TRBJ1-1 - TRBV28 CASSLQQVNTEAFF TGTGCCAGCAGTTTACAGCAGGTGAACACTGAAGCTTTCTTT
- TRBJ2-5 TRBD2 TRBV5-4 CASSSSGGDETQYF TGTGCCAGCAGCTCGAGCGGGGGTGACGAGACCCAGTACTTC
few TRBJ1-4 - TRBV30 CAWSVLREKLFF TGTGCCTGGAGTGTACTCCGCGAAAAACTGTTTTTT
- TRBJ1-3 - TRBV7-2 CASSLAPRTGNTIYF TGTGCCAGCAGCTTAGCTCCCAGGACTGGAAACACCATATATTTT
- TRBJ1-4 - TRBV28 CASSLNSGEKLFF TGTGCCAGCAGTTTAAACTCAGGGGAAAAACTGTTTTTT
- TRBJ1-4 TRBD1 TRBV30 CAWSLGGATNEKLFF TGTGCCTGGAGCCTAGGGGGCGCGACTAATGAAAAACTGTTTTTT
- TRBJ1-2 - TRBV18 CASSGANYGYTF TGTGCCAGCTCCGGAGCTAACTATGGCTACACCTTC
few TRBJ1-2 - TRBV9 CASSVEQGFGGYTF TGTGCCAGCAGCGTAGAACAGGGCTTCGGTGGCTACACCTTC
- TRBJ2-2 TRBD1 TRBV7-9 CASTPPGTGRTGELFF TGTGCCAGCACCCCCCCAGGGACAGGGAGGACCGGGGAGCTGTTTTTT
- TRBJ2-3 TRBD2 TRBV7-3 CASSLSGRKADTQYF TGTGCCAGCAGTCTTAGCGGGAGAAAGGCAGATACGCAGTATTTT
few TRBJ1-1 - TRBV12-5 CASGLVRVRETEAFF TGTGCTAGTGGTTTGGTCAGGGTTAGGGAAACTGAAGCTTTCTTT
- TRBJ1-1 - TRBV10-3 CAISDQGLRMNTEAFF TGTGCCATCAGTGATCAGGGCCTCAGAATGAACACTGAAGCTTTCTTT
- TRBJ1-2 TRBD1 TRBV24-1 CATSDLTAGGGYTF TGTGCCACCAGTGATCTTACGGCAGGGGGGGGCTACACCTTC
- TRBJ1-5 - TRBV5-1 CASSLTGLVEPQHF TGCGCCAGCAGCTTGACGGGGTTAGTGGAGCCCCAGCATTTT
- TRBJ2-1 TRBD2 TRBV18 CASSPLAGFRNEQFF TGTGCCAGCTCACCATTAGCGGGATTTCGCAATGAGCAGTTCTTC